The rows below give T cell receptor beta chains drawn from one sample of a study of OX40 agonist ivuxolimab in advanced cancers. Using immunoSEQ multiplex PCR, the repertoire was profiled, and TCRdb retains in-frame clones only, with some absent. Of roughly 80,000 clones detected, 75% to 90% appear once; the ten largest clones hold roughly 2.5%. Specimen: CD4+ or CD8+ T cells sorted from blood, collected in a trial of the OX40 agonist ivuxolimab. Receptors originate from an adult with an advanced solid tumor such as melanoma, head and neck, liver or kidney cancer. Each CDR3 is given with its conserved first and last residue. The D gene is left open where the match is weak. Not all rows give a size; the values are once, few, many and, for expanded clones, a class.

CDR3: CASSKATGLGADTQYF
DNA: TGTGCCAGCAGCAAAGCGACAGGGTTGGGTGCAGATACGCAGTATTTT
D: TRBD1
J: TRBJ2-3
size: .
V: TRBV7-3

CDR3: CASSLVWDRDTEAFF
DNA: TGTGCCAGCAGCTTGGTGTGGGACAGGGACACTGAAGCTTTCTTT
D: TRBD1
J: TRBJ1-1
size: .
V: TRBV5-5

CDR3: CASSLGDRAYEQYF
DNA: TGTGCCAGCAGCTTGGGGGACAGAGCCTACGAGCAGTACTTC
D: TRBD1
J: TRBJ2-7
size: .
V: TRBV5-6

CDR3: CAASSRQLNYGYTF
DNA: TGTGCTGCGAGTTCGAGACAACTCAACTATGGCTACACCTTC
D: .
J: TRBJ1-2
size: few
V: TRBV30

CDR3: CASSVDRGLDANTEAFF
DNA: TGTGCCAGCAGCGTAGACAGGGGCCTTGACGCGAACACTGAAGCTTTCTTT
D: TRBD1
J: TRBJ1-1
size: .
V: TRBV5-6

CDR3: CASSRAWRDRVYF
DNA: TGTGCCAGCAGCCGGGCTTGGCGCGACAGGGTCTATTTT
D: TRBD1
J: TRBJ2-3
size: .
V: TRBV7-3

CDR3: CASSQGKDQPQHF
DNA: TGTGCCAGCAGCCAGGGGAAGGATCAGCCCCAGCATTTT
D: .
J: TRBJ1-5
size: .
V: TRBV2

CDR3: CASSLDREAMVAGYTF
DNA: TGTGCCAGCTCCCTGGACAGGGAGGCTATGGTGGCTGGCTACACCTTC
D: TRBD1
J: TRBJ1-2
size: .
V: TRBV18

CDR3: CASSAEQGRTEAFF
DNA: TGTGCCAGCTCAGCCGAACAGGGGAGGACTGAAGCTTTCTTT
D: TRBD1
J: TRBJ1-1
size: once
V: TRBV18

CDR3: CAISAGTDAYGYTF
DNA: TGTGCCATCAGTGCCGGGACAGACGCCTATGGCTACACCTTC
D: TRBD1
J: TRBJ1-2
size: .
V: TRBV10-3

CDR3: CASSLVSSSTDTQYF
DNA: TGTGCCAGCAGCCTTGTTTCTTCGAGCACAGATACGCAGTATTTT
D: .
J: TRBJ2-3
size: .
V: TRBV7-2

CDR3: CASTKVGPLQETQYF
DNA: TGTGCCAGCACCAAAGTGGGGCCACTCCAAGAGACCCAGTACTTC
D: .
J: TRBJ2-5
size: .
V: TRBV5-4

CDR3: CASKGRADSPLHF
DNA: TGTGCCAGCAAGGGTAGGGCGGATTCACCCCTCCACTTT
D: .
J: TRBJ1-6
size: .
V: TRBV6-1

CDR3: CASSLEGHSGANVLTF
DNA: TGTGCCAGCAGCTTAGAGGGCCACTCTGGGGCCAACGTCCTGACTTTC
D: .
J: TRBJ2-6
size: .
V: TRBV7-8

CDR3: CASSQGVIKGAGQPQHF
DNA: TGCGCCAGCAGCCAAGGTGTAATCAAAGGGGCGGGACAGCCCCAGCATTTT
D: .
J: TRBJ1-5
size: many
V: TRBV4-1

CDR3: CASSVASGGRSTDTQYF
DNA: TGTGCCAGCAGTGTAGCGAGCGGGGGGCGGAGCACAGATACGCAGTATTTT
D: TRBD2
J: TRBJ2-3
size: .
V: TRBV2

CDR3: CASSLSPGTGQRYNEQFF
DNA: TGTGCCAGCAGCTTAAGTCCCGGGACAGGACAACGATACAATGAGCAGTTCTTC
D: TRBD1
J: TRBJ2-1
size: once
V: TRBV7-9

CDR3: CASSFTGEKLFF
DNA: TGTGCCAGCAGCTTTACAGGGGAAAAACTGTTTTTT
D: .
J: TRBJ1-4
size: .
V: TRBV11-2

CDR3: CASRRNEQYF
DNA: TGTGCCAGCAGGAGGAACGAGCAGTACTTC
D: .
J: TRBJ2-7
size: few
V: TRBV2

CDR3: CASSSLDRWSSYEQYF
DNA: TGTGCCAGCAGTTCCCTGGACAGGTGGTCCTCCTACGAGCAGTACTTC
D: TRBD1
J: TRBJ2-7
size: .
V: TRBV28

CDR3: CASSPFQNSPLHF
DNA: TGTGCCAGCAGCCCGTTCCAGAATTCACCCCTCCACTTT
D: .
J: TRBJ1-6
size: few
V: TRBV9

CDR3: CASRDGTGVDYTF
DNA: TGTGCCAGCAGGGACGGGACAGGGGTTGACTACACCTTC
D: TRBD1
J: TRBJ1-2
size: .
V: TRBV6-5

CDR3: CASSLSTGDEQFF
DNA: TGTGCCAGCAGCTTATCAACAGGGGATGAGCAGTTCTTC
D: TRBD1
J: TRBJ2-1
size: .
V: TRBV7-9

CDR3: CSASNLDGQYF
DNA: TGCAGTGCTAGCAACCTTGACGGGCAGTACTTC
D: .
J: TRBJ2-7
size: .
V: TRBV20-1

CDR3: CASSFVGDGNGYTF
DNA: TGTGCCAGCAGTTTTGTGGGGGATGGCAATGGCTACACCTTC
D: .
J: TRBJ1-2
size: once
V: TRBV28

CDR3: CASSRQGDSNEKLFF
DNA: TGTGCCAGCAGTAGACAGGGGGACTCTAATGAAAAACTGTTTTTT
D: TRBD1
J: TRBJ1-4
size: .
V: TRBV27

CDR3: CASSLKTGSNSPLHF
DNA: TGTGCCAGTAGTTTGAAGACAGGGTCGAATTCACCCCTCCACTTT
D: TRBD1
J: TRBJ1-6
size: .
V: TRBV19

CDR3: CASSLELGNTEAFF
DNA: TGTGCCAGCAGCTTGGAGTTGGGAAACACTGAAGCTTTCTTT
D: .
J: TRBJ1-1
size: .
V: TRBV5-5

CDR3: CASSLGKGNTIYF
DNA: TGTGCCAGCAGCCTGGGAAAAGGAAACACCATATATTTT
D: .
J: TRBJ1-3
size: .
V: TRBV5-4

CDR3: CASSLSITEAFF
DNA: TGTGCCAGCAGCCTCAGTATAACTGAAGCTTTCTTT
D: .
J: TRBJ1-1
size: .
V: TRBV7-9